This T cell receptor beta chain was documented in a study of memory CD4+ T cells and cytomegalovirus serostatus. Per the germline V gene, CDR1 is MDHEN and CDR2 is SYDVKM. V was trimmed by 6 bases and J by 2 bases, leaving 14 bases between them. This CDR3 has 14 residues. For this clone: Its cognate antigen is unknown.

Single viable CD3+CD4+CD8-CD45RO+ cells were sorted as the memory CD4+ T cells. Study-wide results and limits: Median bootstrapped AUC for CMV status was approximately 0.96 originally, around 0.91 US-trained.

The repertoire was sequenced with immunoSEQ multiplex PCR; TCRdb's copy has only in-frame clones and lacks some. The table shows about 62,000 clones, with around 76% occurring only once. This TCR came from an adult in good health and CMV-seropositive. The V gene is TRBV28, the J gene TRBJ2-7; D not resolved. Sequencing was done on a sample of memory CD4+ T cells from blood. The CDR3 region has the DNA TGTGCCAGCAGCCCCCTAGGTAATACCTACGAGCAGTACTTC. It yields the protein CASSPLGNTYEQYF. Filled out from reference TRBV28 and TRBJ2-7, the complete variable domain reads DVKVTQSSRYLVKRTGEKVFLECVQDMDHENMFWYRQDPGLGLRLIYFSYDVKMKEKGDIPEGYSVSREKKERFSLILESASTNQTSMYLCASSPLGNTYEQYFGPGTRLTVT.